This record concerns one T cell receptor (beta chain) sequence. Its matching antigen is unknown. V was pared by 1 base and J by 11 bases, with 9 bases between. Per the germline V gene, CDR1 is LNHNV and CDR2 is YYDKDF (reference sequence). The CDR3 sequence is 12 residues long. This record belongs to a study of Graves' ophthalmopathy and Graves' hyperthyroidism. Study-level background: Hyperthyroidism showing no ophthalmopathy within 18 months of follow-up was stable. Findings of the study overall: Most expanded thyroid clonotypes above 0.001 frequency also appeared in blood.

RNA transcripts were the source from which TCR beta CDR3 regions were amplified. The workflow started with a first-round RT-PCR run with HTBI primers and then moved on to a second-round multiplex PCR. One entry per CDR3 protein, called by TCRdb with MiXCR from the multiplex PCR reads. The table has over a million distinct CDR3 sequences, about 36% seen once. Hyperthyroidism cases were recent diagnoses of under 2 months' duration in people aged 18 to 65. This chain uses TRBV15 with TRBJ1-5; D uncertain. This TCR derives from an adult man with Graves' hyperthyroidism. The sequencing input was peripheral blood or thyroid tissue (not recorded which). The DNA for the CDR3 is TGTGCCACCAGCAGAGGTCCCGGGACCCAGCATTTT. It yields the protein CATSRGPGTQHF.